Below are 26 T cell receptor beta chains sequenced from a single sample in a study of shared clonotypes between healthy human individuals. The method was immunoSEQ multiplex PCR; TCRdb's version includes in-frame clones alone and lacks a portion of them. The sample contains about 1.1 million clones, about 84% of which appear only once. The sequencing sample was made of memory CD4+ T cells from PBMCs. Subset here: CD45RA-negative fraction. All receptors come from a man aged 18 to 30 in good health. Some clones in this sample may be carry-over from other donors' samples.

The V call is TRBV10-3, the J call TRBJ1-1; TRBD1 is a possible D gene (6 bases). Germline V gene sequence: CDR1 ENHRY, CDR2 SYGVKD. This CDR3 region has 15 residues. V was trimmed by 4 bases and J by 0 bases, leaving 12 bases between them. The chain's CDR3 is CAISGKTGLNTEAFF. The CDR3 coding sequence is TGTGCCATCAGTGGGAAGACAGGTTTGAACACTGAAGCTTTCTTT.

This chain connects TRBV7-9 to TRBJ2-1; the D gene is possibly TRBD1 (6 bases). V lost 4 bases, J lost 4 bases, and 26 bases lay in between. Germline values: CDR1 SEHNR, CDR2 FQNEAQ (reference sequence). This CDR3 has 19 amino acids. The CDR3, as DNA: TGTGCCAGCAGCTCTTACATAGGCAGGGGATTAATTGAGTACAATGAGCAGTTCTTC. Protein product: CASSSYIGRGLIEYNEQFF.

This clone appeared once. A read error may be the cause here, since a much bigger clone is one base away. The rearrangement joins TRBV27 to TRBJ1-1, with D unresolved. The CDR3 loop spans 11 amino acids. Per the germline V gene, CDR1 is MNHEY and CDR2 is SMNVEV (reference sequence). With 5 bases removed from V and 6 bases from J, the gap between germline ends came to 7 bases. CDR3 nucleotides: TGTGCCAGCAGTGGGTGGGCTGAAGCTTTCTTT. Its protein is CASSGWAEAFF.

This chain joins TRBV6-1 and TRBJ1-5; D call uncertain. This CDR3 has 14 residues. V lost 2 bases to trimming and J lost 3 bases, with 8 bases between them. CDR1 is MNHNS, CDR2 SASEGT, per germline. The CDR3 coding sequence is TGTGCCAGCAGTGAATCCCAGAACAATCAGCCCCAGCATTTT. Encoded protein: CASSESQNNQPQHF.

J is TRBJ2-1 and V is TRBV13; perhaps TRBD2 as D (6 bases). CDR1 is PRHDT, CDR2 FYEKMQ, per germline (reference sequence). The V end was cut by 4 bases, the J end by 6 bases, with 19 bases between. The CDR3 has 16 residues. The CDR3 region has the DNA TGTGCCAGCAGCTCCTCCGGGACTCGAGTTTCCAATGAGCAGTTCTTC. Its protein is CASSSSGTRVSNEQFF.

In regard to this clone: A much larger clone lies a single base off, so this may be a read error. Different DNA sequences within this sample yield the same CDR3. The rearrangement links TRBV4-3 to TRBJ2-7; 9 nucleotides agree with TRBD1. CDR3 length: 13 residues. Trimming at V came to 3 bases and at J to 5 bases, leaving 2 bases not matched to a gene. Germline V gives CDR1 LGHNA, CDR2 YSLEER. This CDR3 reads CASSQRTGDEQYF. CDR3 nucleotides: TGCGCCAGCAGCCAGAGGACAGGGGACGAGCAGTACTTC.

J is TRBJ1-1 and V is TRBV9; a weak D match, TRBD1 (6 bases). Germline V CDR1 and CDR2: SGDLS, YYNGEE. The CDR3 extends over 13 amino acids. Trimming cost V 3 bases and J 3 bases, with 9 bases left between them. The CDR3 spells CASSATGYTEAFF. The CDR3 DNA is TGTGCCAGCAGCGCAACAGGGTACACTGAAGCTTTCTTT.

This chain joins TRBV6-6 and TRBJ1-5, with a possible D match to TRBD1 (6 bases). CDR3 length: 16 amino acids. V was clipped by 6 bases and J by 2 bases, with 17 bases between them. CDR1 is MNHNY, CDR2 SVGAGI, per germline (reference sequence). The DNA of the CDR3 is TGTGCCAGCAGGCAACAGGGAATTGGGGGCAATCAGCCCCAGCATTTT. It specifies CASRQQGIGGNQPQHF.

This clone was seen a handful of times. The sample contains more than one DNA sequence encoding this CDR3. This sequence joins TRBV10-3 and TRBJ1-1, with 7 nucleotides matching TRBD1. The germline CDR1 and CDR2 sequences are ENHRY and SYGVKD. Germline trimming cut 6 bases from V and 1 base from J; bases unmatched to any gene: 2. This CDR3 is built from 13 residues. In nucleotides, the CDR3 is TGTGCCATCAGAGGACAGGAGAACACTGAAGCTTTCTTT. This sequence encodes CAIRGQENTEAFF.

J is TRBJ2-1 and V is TRBV2; TRBD2 aligns across 10 bases. Germline V gene data show CDR1 as SNHLY and CDR2 as FYNNEI. V was pared by 4 bases and J by 3 bases, with 9 bases of the junction left unmatched. The CDR3 length is 17 residues. This chain's CDR3 is CASSVLTGTSVYNEQFF. CDR3 nucleotide sequence: TGTGCCAGCAGTGTCCTAACCGGGACTAGCGTCTACAATGAGCAGTTCTTC. Variable domain in full (rest from reference TRBV2 and TRBJ2-1): EPEVTQTPSHQVTQMGQEVILRCVPISNHLYFYWYRQILGQKVEFLVSFYNNEISEKSEIFDDQFSVERPDGSNFTLKIRSTKLEDSAMYFCASSVLTGTSVYNEQFFGPGTRLTVL.

The chain recombines TRBV28 with TRBJ2-7; TRBD2 matches 10 bases. The CDR3 covers 15 residues. V was clipped by 7 bases and J by 3 bases; unmatched bases: 9. CDR1 is MDHEN and CDR2 is SYDVKM in the germline V gene. This CDR3 reads CASTQLAGGLYEQYF. The CDR3 nucleotides are TGTGCCAGCACCCAATTAGCGGGGGGCCTCTACGAGCAGTACTTC. Variable domain in full (rest from reference TRBV28 and TRBJ2-7): DVKVTQSSRYLVKRTGEKVFLECVQDMDHENMFWYRQDPGLGLRLIYFSYDVKMKEKGDIPEGYSVSREKKERFSLILESASTNQTSMYLCASTQLAGGLYEQYFGPGTRLTVT.

This chain uses TRBV2 with TRBJ2-3; the D gene could be TRBD1 or TRBD2 (5 bases each). Deletions cut 6 bases from V and 11 bases from J, with 21 bases between. This CDR3 has 14 residues. Germline CDR1 SNHLY, CDR2 FYNNEI. CDR3 amino acids: CASRSGAGTLVQYF. The DNA for the CDR3 is TGTGCCAGCAGAAGTGGGGCAGGGACCCTGGTGCAGTATTTT.

The J gene is TRBJ2-3, the V gene TRBV28; possibly TRBD2 for D (6 bases). Trimming removed 3 bases at V and 7 bases at J, with 14 bases between. Germline assignment: CDR1 MDHEN and CDR2 SYDVKM. The CDR3 length is 14 residues. The DNA of the CDR3 is TGTGCCAGCAGTTTCGGAGGGATAGTAAATACGCAGTATTTT. The encoded protein is CASSFGGIVNTQYF.

To note about this clone: In the same sample, other DNA sequences code for this CDR3. The CDR3 DNA is TGCGCCAGCAGCTTGGCCAGTAACACTGAAGCTTTCTTT. It codes for CASSLASNTEAFF. V and J are TRBV5-1 and TRBJ1-1; D unclear. Looked up from germline, CDR1 is SGHRS and CDR2 is YFSETQ. There are 13 residues in the CDR3. The germline V and J ends were trimmed by 0 bases and 2 bases, with 5 bases remaining between them.

CDR3 loop: CASSLPFLAGGPSTDTQYF. CDR3 nucleotide sequence: TGTGCCAGCAGTTTGCCCTTCTTAGCGGGAGGTCCGAGCACAGATACGCAGTATTTT. The chain links TRBV28 to TRBJ2-3; 10 nucleotides match TRBD2. The germline V gene encodes CDR1 MDHEN and CDR2 SYDVKM. Trimming removed 3 bases from V and 0 bases from J; junction bases left unmatched: 12. The CDR3 is 19 residues long.

This clone was seen a few times. J is TRBJ1-5 and V is TRBV6-6; unclear D gene. There are 12 residues in the CDR3. V was clipped by 2 bases and J by 7 bases, with 6 bases between them. The V gene's germline CDR1 is MNHNY and CDR2 SVGAGI (reference sequence). CDR3 nucleotide sequence: TGTGCCAGCAGTTACAAGGAACAGCCCCAGCATTTT. Residues: CASSYKEQPQHF.

The J gene is TRBJ1-2, the V gene TRBV30; D ambiguous. V was pared by 4 bases and J by 8 bases, with 14 bases between. Germline values: CDR1 GTSNPN, CDR2 SVGIG (reference sequence). The CDR3 length is 12 residues. The CDR3 DNA reads TGTGCCTGGACGCCTCGCGGGGAAGGCTACACCTTC. It encodes CAWTPRGEGYTF.

The V and J genes are TRBV5-5 and TRBJ2-7; a weak D match, TRBD2 (5 bases). Germline V gene lookup returns CDR1 SGHKS and CDR2 YYEKEE (reference sequence). V gave up 0 bases and J gave up 2 bases, with 12 bases separating them. This CDR3 has 15 residues. CDR3 sequence (DNA): TGTGCCAGCAGCTTGGAAGCGGCGATTACCTACGAGCAGTACTTC. Translating gives CASSLEAAITYEQYF.

The rearrangement uses TRBV19 and TRBJ1-4; D is unclear. The CDR3 runs 12 residues. V lost 1 base to trimming and J lost 8 bases, with 5 bases between them. Germline V gives CDR1 LNHDA, CDR2 SQIVND (reference sequence). The CDR3 reads CASSIVGEKLFF. CDR3 nucleotide sequence: TGTGCCAGTAGTATAGTTGGAGAAAAACTGTTTTTT.

The chain employs TRBV11-3 and TRBJ2-3, with D hard to call. The CDR3 has 13 amino acids. CDR1 SGHNT and CDR2 YENEEA come from the germline V gene. The V gene lost 5 bases and the J gene lost 5 bases, with 11 bases spanning the gap. The CDR3 region is CASSKDGEDTQYF. For the CDR3, the DNA is TGTGCCAGCAGCAAGGACGGTGAAGATACGCAGTATTTT.

V and J are TRBV7-2 and TRBJ2-5; perhaps TRBD2 as D (6 bases). V was cut by 11 bases and J by 0 bases, with 16 bases left in between. From germline, CDR1 is SGHTA and CDR2 FQGNSA. CDR3 length: 14 residues. The CDR3 sequence is CASKRGFHQETQYF. The CDR3 bases are TGTGCCTCCAAACGGGGGTTTCACCAAGAGACCCAGTACTTC.

The sample holds a few counts of this clone. The gene calls are TRBV7-8 and TRBJ1-5, with D tentatively TRBD1 (6 bases). V gave up 3 bases and J gave up 3 bases, with 12 bases separating them. Germline assignment: CDR1 SGHVS and CDR2 FQNEAQ. CDR3 length: 15 residues. DNA for the CDR3: TGTGCCAGCAGCTTCGGGGGGCGCAACAATCAGCCCCAGCATTTT. Its translation: CASSFGGRNNQPQHF.

The chain recombines TRBV11-2 with TRBJ2-7; D is possibly TRBD1 or TRBD2 (5 bases each). CDR3 size: 14 residues. From germline, CDR1 is SGHAT and CDR2 FQNNGV. V lost 1 base to trimming and J lost 11 bases, with 18 bases between them. This CDR3 is CASSLVGPTLVKYF. In DNA form, the CDR3 reads TGTGCCAGCAGCTTAGTGGGACCGACCCTAGTTAAGTACTTC.

This chain links TRBV6-6 with TRBJ1-2, with no clear D. Trimming pared 2 bases from V and 0 bases from J, leaving 10 bases between. The CDR3 covers 15 residues. Germline V gives CDR1 MNHNY, CDR2 SVGAGI (reference sequence). The CDR3 loop reads CASSYNRAANYGYTF. CDR3 sequence (DNA): TGTGCCAGCAGTTACAACCGGGCAGCTAACTATGGCTACACCTTC.

This clone is a singleton in its sample. The CDR3 is CASQGSYNEQFF. The CDR3 region has the DNA TGTGCCTCCCAGGGATCCTACAATGAGCAGTTCTTC. The chain uses TRBV25-1 and TRBJ2-1; maybe TRBD1 (5 bases). Germline CDR1 reads MGHDK; CDR2 reads SYGVNS. The V end was cut by 11 bases, the J end by 1 base, with 9 bases between. CDR3 length: 12 amino acids.

In nucleotides, the CDR3 is TGTGCCAGCAGCCAAGAGGGGGGGCCTTGGCGGGAGACCCAGTACTTC. Translation gives CASSQEGGPWRETQYF. The V gene is TRBV4-2, the J gene TRBJ2-5, with a possible D match to TRBD2 (7 bases). The CDR3 has 16 amino acids. Germline assignment: CDR1 LGHNA and CDR2 YNFKEQ. V was pared by 0 bases and J by 5 bases, with 16 bases between.